The present T cell receptor beta chain was sequenced within a study of regulatory T cells in long-lasting Graves disease. With respect to this clonotype: The antigen remains undetermined.

Library construction for TCR beta used iRepertoire HTBI primers and Arm-PCR of CDR3 regions. TCRdb reanalysed the multiplex PCR reads using MiXCR and keeps one entry per CDR3 protein. The repertoire holds 360,000 or so distinct CDR3 sequences, with about 23% as singletons. The study's findings and limits: Newly diagnosed disease favored TRBV20-1 and TRBJ2-1 over persistent disease.

Regarding time point: persistent/refractory GD, antithyroid drugs over 5 years with positive TRAb. Construction of the TCR library relied on RNA isolated from PBMCs. This CDR3 spans 13 amino acids. V lost 5 bases and J lost 2, with 7 bases in between. Germline CDR1 LNHNV, CDR2 YYDKDF (reference sequence). Sample: peripheral blood mononuclear cells (PBMCs), taken when the disease was refractory, from a patient treated with antithyroid drugs. The chain recombines TRBV15 with TRBJ1-5; no clear D gene. The clonotype originates from a woman between 40 and 50 years old with Graves disease. The CDR3 coding sequence is TGTGCCACCAGCTGGCAGGGCAATCAGCCCCAGCATTTT. Its translation is CATSWQGNQPQHF.